What follows are 15 T cell receptor beta chains derived from one specimen sequenced in a study of blood T cell repertoires in COVID-19. Sequencing used immunoSEQ multiplex PCR; TCRdb keeps in-frame clones, though not all of them. Of 88,000 or so clones in the sample, about 76% are singletons; the top ten hold approximately 24%. Sequencing was performed on peripheral blood. The receptor source for this set is a human donor in a cohort sampled during active COVID-19.

Comments on this clone: Other DNA sequences from this sample encode an identical CDR3 as well. V usage is TRBV18 and J usage is TRBJ2-7; 10 nucleotides line up with TRBD2. Germline-derived CDR1 and CDR2 are KGHSH and LQKENI. The CDR3 length is 14 residues. The junction had 5 bases not matched to a gene; V was cut back by 6 bases and J by 3 bases. The CDR3 DNA is TGTGCCAGCTCCCCCGGGACTAGCGACTACGAGCAGTACTTC. As protein: CASSPGTSDYEQYF.

This chain joins TRBV7-8 and TRBJ2-4, with 8 bases aligning to TRBD2. The germline V gene encodes CDR1 SGHVS and CDR2 FQNEAQ. This CDR3 contains 16 residues. V shed 2 bases and J 2 bases; nucleotides not matched to a gene: 5. This chain's CDR3 is CASSLTLAGTKNIQYF. CDR3 bases: TGTGCCAGCAGCTTAACGCTAGCGGGTACCAAAAACATTCAGTACTTC.

This clone has a single count. The rearrangement uses TRBV27 and TRBJ2-1; D is unclear. CDR1 is MNHEY and CDR2 is SMNVEV in the germline V gene (reference sequence). This CDR3 has 14 amino acids. Trimming left V 2 bases short and J 7 bases short, with 12 bases between. The CDR3 spells CASSLKVSRNEQFF. The DNA of the CDR3 is TGTGCCAGCAGTTTAAAGGTGTCGAGGAATGAGCAGTTCTTC.

The chain has TRBV28 and TRBJ2-5; TRBD1 matches 8 bases. Germline V gives CDR1 MDHEN, CDR2 SYDVKM. V lost 1 base and J lost 5; bases outside the gene matches: 3. The CDR3 extends over 14 amino acids. For the CDR3, the DNA is TGTGCCAGCAGTTTATATCAGGGGGCGGAGACCCAGTACTTC. The encoded protein is CASSLYQGAETQYF.

This rearrangement joins TRBV25-1 to TRBJ1-2; D might be TRBD1 (6 bases). The germline CDR1 and CDR2 sequences are MGHDK and SYGVNS. This CDR3 comprises 14 residues. V was trimmed by 5 bases and J by 3 bases, leaving 13 bases between them. The CDR3 coding sequence is TGTGCCAGCAGTACCCTACAGGGAGACTATGGCTACACCTTC. This translates into CASSTLQGDYGYTF.

This clone was recorded only once. The V and J genes are TRBV2 and TRBJ2-7; 9 bases match TRBD1. The V gene's germline CDR1 is SNHLY and CDR2 FYNNEI. The ends lost 0 bases at V and 6 bases at J; junction bases unmatched: 6. This CDR3 has 15 amino acids. The CDR3 spells CASSEARGQGSEQYF. The CDR3 DNA is TGTGCCAGCAGTGAAGCCCGGGGACAGGGTAGCGAGCAGTACTTC.

V usage is TRBV6-5 and J usage is TRBJ1-5, with D hard to call. In germline, CDR1 is MNHEY, CDR2 SVGAGI. The CDR3 loop spans 15 amino acids. V shed 6 bases and J shed 0 bases, with 12 bases lying between them. As DNA, the CDR3 is TGTGCCAGCAGCAAAGAGGCGTATAGCAATCAGCCCCAGCATTTT. It codes for CASSKEAYSNQPQHF.

V usage is TRBV7-9 and J usage is TRBJ1-4, with D possibly TRBD1 on 6 matching bases. The V gene's germline CDR1 is SEHNR and CDR2 FQNEAQ (reference sequence). V dropped 4 bases and J dropped 0 bases, with 12 bases sitting between them. CDR3 size: 16 residues. The CDR3 DNA sequence: TGTGCCAGCAGCTACGTTGGACAGTCAACTAATGAAAAACTGTTTTTT. Encoded protein: CASSYVGQSTNEKLFF.

This chain connects TRBV6-1 to TRBJ1-1; the D gene is possibly TRBD1 (6 bases). This CDR3 region has 14 residues. Trimming removed 2 bases from V and 0 bases from J, with 7 bases in between. Per the germline V gene, CDR1 is MNHNS and CDR2 is SASEGT. This CDR3 reads CASSERQVNTEAFF. As DNA, the CDR3 is TGTGCCAGCAGTGAAAGACAGGTGAACACTGAAGCTTTCTTT.

The chain links TRBV6-1 to TRBJ2-7; 14 bases line up with TRBD2. This CDR3 comprises 20 residues. Germline V CDR1 and CDR2: MNHNS, SASEGT. With V trimmed by 4 bases and J by 5 bases, 19 bases remained unmatched. CDR3 in amino acids: CASSVRMVGLAGVESDEQYF. CDR3 coding DNA: TGTGCCAGCAGTGTACGGATGGTGGGACTAGCGGGAGTGGAGTCCGACGAGCAGTACTTC.

The gene calls are TRBV19 and TRBJ2-3, with 9 bases lining up with TRBD2. After removal of 1 base from V and 2 bases from J, the junction contained 7 bases not matched to a gene. Germline CDR1 and CDR2: LNHDA and SQIVND (reference sequence). The CDR3 covers 17 residues. In DNA form, the CDR3 reads TGTGCCAGTAGTATAGGACTAGCGGAAGCCCACACAGATACGCAGTATTTT. This gives the protein CASSIGLAEAHTDTQYF. The full variable domain, in which reference TRBV19 and TRBJ2-3 provide the parts outside the CDR3, is DGGITQSPKYLFRKEGQNVTLSCEQNLNHDAMYWYRQDPGQGLRLIYYSQIVNDFQKGDIAEGYSVSREKKESFPLTVTSAQKNPTAFYLCASSIGLAEAHTDTQYFGPGTRLTVL.

This sequence joins TRBV6-5 and TRBJ2-3; perhaps TRBD1 as D (5 bases). V was cut by 7 bases and J by 1 base, with 15 bases left in between. The CDR3 consists of 15 residues. The germline V gene has CDR1 MNHEY and CDR2 SVGAGI. This chain's CDR3 is CASINGHLGTDTQYF. The DNA of the CDR3 is TGTGCCAGCATAAATGGACACTTGGGCACAGATACGCAGTATTTT.

The CDR3 DNA reads TGTGCCTGGAGTGGGATAGCGGCCAATGAGCAGTTCTTC. Translated, it gives CAWSGIAANEQFF. The V gene is TRBV30, the J gene TRBJ2-1; D is possibly TRBD2 (6 bases). The germline V gene encodes CDR1 GTSNPN and CDR2 SVGIG (reference sequence). This CDR3 contains 13 residues. V lost 1 base, J lost 6 bases, and 10 bases lay in between.

This chain connects TRBV11-2 to TRBJ2-1; D perhaps matches TRBD2 (5 bases). Germline values: CDR1 SGHAT, CDR2 FQNNGV. Trimming removed 0 bases from V and 0 bases from J, with 9 bases in between. The CDR3 contains 16 residues. This chain's CDR3 is CASSLDPGSSYNEQFF. CDR3 in DNA: TGTGCCAGCAGCTTAGATCCGGGAAGCTCCTACAATGAGCAGTTCTTC. The full variable domain, completed using reference TRBV11-2 and TRBJ2-1, is EAGVAQSPRYKIIEKRQSVAFWCNPISGHATLYWYQQILGQGPKLLIQFQNNGVVDDSQLPKDRFSAERLKGVDSTLKIQPAKLEDSAVYLCASSLDPGSSYNEQFFGPGTRLTVL.

This clone was seen only a few times. The chain carries TRBV5-1 and TRBJ1-1; D possibly corresponds to TRBD1 (5 bases). The CDR3 spans 14 residues. Germline CDR1 reads SGHRS; CDR2 reads YFSETQ. Deletions cut 0 bases from V and 7 bases from J, with 13 bases between. Here the CDR3 reads CASSLGQGGREAFF. The CDR3 DNA reads as TGCGCCAGCAGCTTGGGGCAGGGAGGTCGTGAAGCTTTCTTT. The entire variable domain, with the rest obtained from reference TRBV5-1 and TRBJ1-1, is as follows: KAGVTQTPRYLIKTRGQQVTLSCSPISGHRSVSWYQQTPGQGLQFLFEYFSETQRNKGNFPGRFSGRQFSNSRSEMNVSTLELGDSALYLCASSLGQGGREAFFGQGTRLTVV.